The 20 T cell receptor beta chains in this list originate from one sample, sequenced in a study of cytomegalovirus exposure and HLA in healthy donors (TCRdb year 2017). The library was prepared using the immunoSEQ multiplex PCR assay. TCRdb obtained this table from immuneACCESS and retained in-frame rearrangements with V and J assigned. These tables miss some clones; where compared with another copy, unresolved V genes account for less than half of the shortfall, and the remainder is unexplained. Within this sample are about 95,000 clones, with around 85% of them counted one time only. The ten largest clones represent approximately 22% of the sample. The sequenced sample was PBMCs. The receptors were sampled from a man younger than 35 in good health and CMV-seropositive.

The chain recombines TRBV7-9 with TRBJ1-5; D may be TRBD1 (5 bases). Germline V gene data show CDR1 as SEHNR and CDR2 as FQNEAQ (reference sequence). This CDR3 is built from 17 residues. Trimming shortened V by 6 bases and J by 0 bases, and 18 bases separated the two germline ends. In DNA, the CDR3 is TGTGCCAGCAGTCAGGGAGGAGGTACCCTTAGCAATCAGCCCCAGCATTTT. Encoded protein: CASSQGGGTLSNQPQHF.

The chain employs TRBV11-3 and TRBJ2-2; perhaps TRBD2 as D (6 bases). The CDR3 covers 15 residues. CDR1 is SGHNT, CDR2 YENEEA, per germline. V was pared by 5 bases and J by 7 bases, with 17 bases between. CDR3 residues: CASSERRVRNGELFF. CDR3 DNA sequence: TGTGCCAGCAGCGAACGGAGGGTCAGGAACGGGGAGCTGTTTTTT.

V and J are TRBV15 and TRBJ2-5; D might be TRBD1 (5 bases). The CDR3 is 16 amino acids. V was pared by 0 bases and J by 5 bases, with 16 bases between. Germline V gene data show CDR1 as LNHNV and CDR2 as YYDKDF (reference sequence). DNA for the CDR3: TGTGCCACCAGCAGAGATCGCAGGGCAGGTCGGGAGACCCAGTACTTC. Residues: CATSRDRRAGRETQYF.

This chain connects TRBV7-9 to TRBJ1-2, with 7 positions matching TRBD1. The V and J ends lost 5 bases and 2 bases, in that order; junction bases with no gene match: 5. This CDR3 region has 14 residues. Germline V CDR1 and CDR2: SEHNR, FQNEAQ (reference sequence). This CDR3 reads CASSAGTANYGYTF. For the CDR3, the DNA is TGTGCCAGCAGCGCCGGGACAGCAAACTATGGCTACACCTTC.

The chain links TRBV5-1 to TRBJ2-3, with D perhaps matching TRBD2 (6 bases). CDR1 SGHRS and CDR2 YFSETQ come from the germline V gene. The CDR3 is 14 residues long. Trimming removed 6 bases from V and 7 bases from J, with 18 bases in between. The CDR3 region is CASNPAGLRNTQYF. CDR3 sequence (DNA): TGCGCCAGCAACCCCGCGGGATTGAGAAATACGCAGTATTTT.

This chain joins TRBV28 and TRBJ2-7; D is possibly TRBD2 (7 bases). V dropped 6 bases and J dropped 4 bases, with 16 bases sitting between them. The CDR3 length is 14 residues. Germline assignment: CDR1 MDHEN and CDR2 SYDVKM. The CDR3 nucleotides are TGTGCCAGCAGCCTGGGGGGGGCTGAATACGAGCAGTACTTC. Its protein product is CASSLGGAEYEQYF.

This chain connects TRBV25-1 to TRBJ2-5; the D is unclear. Per germline, CDR1 MGHDK and CDR2 SYGVNS. The V end lost 3 bases, the J end lost 1 base, and 12 bases lay between the germline ends. The CDR3 covers 15 residues. In DNA, the CDR3 is TGTGCCAGCAGTGATGTGGTACAGATCCAAGAGACCCAGTACTTC. This codes for CASSDVVQIQETQYF.

The chain links TRBV5-4 to TRBJ2-1; 7 bases are shared with TRBD2. The CDR3 totals 15 residues. CDR1 and CDR2 from the germline V gene are SGHNT and YYREEE (reference sequence). J lost 0 bases, V lost 3 bases, and 3 bases had no gene match. The CDR3 spells CASSWWTSSYNEQFF. CDR3 coding DNA: TGTGCCAGCAGCTGGTGGACTAGCTCCTACAATGAGCAGTTCTTC.

The V gene is TRBV2, the J gene TRBJ2-7; 12 positions agree with TRBD2. The CDR3 loop spans 14 amino acids. Germline CDR1 reads SNHLY; CDR2 reads FYNNEI. The trim removed 7 bases at V and 3 bases at J, leaving 4 bases unmatched. The CDR3 loop reads CASKGLAGGYEQYV. CDR3 in DNA: TGTGCCAGCAAGGGACTAGCGGGCGGCTACGAGCAGTACGTC.

V usage is TRBV11-3 and J usage is TRBJ2-3, with 9 bases identical to TRBD2. Germline lookup yields CDR1 SGHNT and CDR2 YENEEA. V lost 4 bases, J lost 6 bases, and 5 bases stayed unmatched. The CDR3 covers 14 residues. The chain's CDR3 is CASSWGLASDTQYF. For the CDR3, the DNA is TGTGCCAGCAGCTGGGGACTAGCATCTGATACGCAGTATTTT.

The V and J genes are TRBV19 and TRBJ2-2; TRBD1 matches at 7 bases. The length of the CDR3 is 14 residues. Germline CDR1 is LNHDA and CDR2 is SQIVND (reference sequence). V lost 7 bases to trimming and J lost 5 bases; unmatched junction nucleotides: 7. DNA of the CDR3: TGTGCCAGTACGCCAACAGGGGTAACCGGGGAGCTGTTTTTT. Protein: CASTPTGVTGELFF.

V usage is TRBV2 and J usage is TRBJ2-1, with 9 bases aligning to TRBD2. The J segment lost 9 bases and the V segment lost 8 bases, leaving 14 bases of the junction unmatched. Looked up from germline, CDR1 is SNHLY and CDR2 is FYNNEI. This CDR3 has 15 amino acids. The CDR3 coding sequence is TGTGCCAGCTCCGCGGGAAGCGGGAGGAAGGTTGAGCAGTTCTTC. Translated: CASSAGSGRKVEQFF.

This chain uses TRBV9 with TRBJ2-1; 8 positions match TRBD2. The CDR3 loop spans 16 amino acids. Looked up from germline, CDR1 is SGDLS and CDR2 is YYNGEE. V trimming: 2 bases; J trimming: 5 bases; junction bases outside the gene matches: 9. CDR3 sequence reads: CASSVRAGGWDNEQFF. For the CDR3, the DNA is TGTGCCAGCAGCGTGCGGGCGGGGGGCTGGGACAATGAGCAGTTCTTC.

The chain employs TRBV29-1 and TRBJ2-6, with 7 bases fitting TRBD2. This CDR3 is 17 amino acids long. V lost 0 bases to trimming and J lost 0 bases; unmatched junction nucleotides: 5. Germline values: CDR1 SQVTM, CDR2 ANQGSEA. CDR3 nucleotide sequence: TGCAGCGTTGAAGATTCGAGCGGGGTCTCTGGGGCCAACGTCCTGACTTTC. Protein product: CSVEDSSGVSGANVLTF.

The chain carries TRBV10-3 and TRBJ2-7, with 16 bases identical to TRBD2. J was trimmed by 0 bases and V by 6 bases; bases with no gene match: 14. This CDR3 region has 20 residues. Germline CDR1 is ENHRY and CDR2 is SYGVKD. The CDR3 loop is CAIRGTGAGTSGRASYEQYF. For the CDR3, the DNA is TGTGCCATCAGGGGGACAGGAGCCGGGACTAGCGGGAGGGCCTCCTACGAGCAGTACTTC.

CDR3 DNA: TGTGCCAGCAGCGGACTAGCGATCACTATCTCCACCGGGGAGCTGTTTTTT. Amino acid sequence: CASSGLAITISTGELFF. This chain connects TRBV2 to TRBJ2-2; TRBD2 aligns across 9 bases. With V trimmed by 6 bases and J by 4 bases, 12 bases remained unmatched. Germline V CDR1 and CDR2: SNHLY, FYNNEI. This CDR3 contains 17 residues.

J is TRBJ2-5 and V is TRBV28; 7 bases are shared with TRBD1. The CDR3 extends over 21 amino acids. V lost 2 bases, J lost 3 bases, and 24 bases stayed unmatched. CDR1 and CDR2 from the germline V gene are MDHEN and SYDVKM. In nucleotides, the CDR3 is TGTGCCAGCAGTTTAAGGGTTGGGGCAGGGGGTCGCCCTAGACCTAAAGAGACCCAGTACTTC. It is translated as CASSLRVGAGGRPRPKETQYF.

The table lists this clone with a count of one. The V gene is TRBV5-1, the J gene TRBJ2-2; TRBD2 aligns across 10 bases. Germline CDR1 SGHRS, CDR2 YFSETQ. The ends lost 4 bases at V and 3 bases at J; junction bases unmatched: 3. This CDR3 region has 15 residues. CDR3 amino acids: CASSTGTSDTGELFF. The CDR3 bases are TGCGCCAGCAGCACGGGGACTAGCGACACCGGGGAGCTGTTTTTT.

This clone was seen a few times. This chain joins TRBV29-1 and TRBJ2-4; 7 bases are a match to TRBD2. The CDR3 sequence is 15 residues long. Germline CDR1 reads SQVTM; CDR2 reads ANQGSEA. V shed 1 base, J shed 2 bases, and the junction held 5 bases outside the gene matches. CDR3 in amino acids: CSVEVGGVSKNIQYF. The CDR3 bases are TGCAGCGTTGAAGTGGGGGGGGTATCCAAAAACATTCAGTACTTC.

The chain employs TRBV7-8 and TRBJ2-1; 10 nucleotides align to TRBD2. Trimming at V came to 6 bases and at J to 5 bases, leaving 16 bases not matched to a gene. Germline V gene lookup returns CDR1 SGHVS and CDR2 FQNEAQ. CDR3 size: 18 residues. The chain's CDR3 is CASRVGGGIAGGNNEQFF. The CDR3 nucleotides are TGTGCCAGCAGAGTGGGTGGGGGCATAGCGGGAGGCAACAATGAGCAGTTCTTC.